These T cell receptor beta chains were read from a single sample in a study of PD-L1 blockade in urothelial cancer. Sequencing was performed with immunoSEQ multiplex PCR; in TCRdb, only in-frame clones are kept and a portion is missing. The table has about 50,000 clones, 70% to 90% seen once. This sample comprised PBMCs, obtained around atezolizumab (anti-PD-L1) treatment. These receptors were taken from a man in his 60s with urothelial cancer. Each CDR3 is given with its conserved first and last residue. The D gene is left open where the match is weak. Size is omitted from some rows. Given values are once, few, many or a class for expanded clones.

d_call,v_call,j_call,clone_size,cdr3_aa,cdr3_nt
-,TRBV18,TRBJ2-3,-,CASSLNGGPPDTQYF,TGTGCCAGCTCACTTAACGGGGGTCCCCCAGATACGCAGTATTTT
-,TRBV7-3,TRBJ1-2,-,CASSPRRQLVYGYTF,TGTGCCAGCAGCCCCCGCCGACAGTTAGTCTATGGCTACACCTTC
TRBD1,TRBV7-3,TRBJ2-2,-,CASSLGQQSGTGELFF,TGTGCCAGCAGCCTGGGACAGCAAAGTGGGACCGGGGAGCTGTTTTTT
TRBD2,TRBV5-4,TRBJ2-2,-,CASSWPPLAGGTTGELFF,TGTGCCAGCAGCTGGCCCCCTCTAGCGGGGGGTACCACCGGGGAGCTGTTTTTT
TRBD1,TRBV30,TRBJ1-2,-,CAWRGAGTGNGYTF,TGTGCCTGGAGAGGAGCCGGGACAGGGAATGGCTACACCTTC
TRBD1,TRBV9,TRBJ1-4,-,CASSADRGREKLFF,TGTGCCAGCAGCGCGGACAGGGGGCGTGAAAAACTGTTTTTT
TRBD1,TRBV7-2,TRBJ1-2,-,CASSLVTGVNYGYTF,TGTGCCAGCAGCTTAGTTACAGGGGTTAACTATGGCTACACCTTC
-,TRBV6-8,TRBJ2-7,-,CASRFTQVSLYEQYF,TGTGCCAGCAGGTTCACACAGGTGAGTCTCTACGAGCAGTACTTC
-,TRBV19,TRBJ2-3,-,CATRGLSLGTDTQYF,TGTGCCACCCGAGGACTATCGTTGGGCACAGATACGCAGTATTTT
TRBD1,TRBV27,TRBJ2-7,-,CASSLRGQGIFEQYF,TGTGCCAGCAGTTTACGAGGACAGGGTATATTCGAGCAGTACTTC
-,TRBV11-1,TRBJ1-1,few,CASSMDSRMNTEAFF,TGTGCCAGCAGCATGGACAGTCGCATGAACACTGAAGCTTTCTTT
-,TRBV6-5,TRBJ1-1,-,CASSYSIFGNTEAFF,TGTGCCAGCAGTTACTCGATCTTCGGGAACACTGAAGCTTTCTTT
-,TRBV10-1,TRBJ1-1,-,CASSESGRDTEAFF,TGCGCCAGCAGTGAGTCGGGGAGGGACACTGAAGCTTTCTTT
-,TRBV7-3,TRBJ2-2,-,CASSFINTGELFF,TGTGCCAGCAGCTTTATTAACACCGGGGAGCTGTTTTTT
-,TRBV5-4,TRBJ2-7,-,CASSLGAPNSYEQYF,TGTGCCAGCAGCTTGGGCGCGCCTAACTCCTACGAGCAGTACTTC
-,TRBV7-3,TRBJ2-5,-,CASSLTGVETQYF,TGTGCCAGCAGCTTAACGGGCGTGGAGACCCAGTACTTC
-,TRBV10-3,TRBJ1-4,-,CAISVGGEKLFF,TGTGCCATCAGTGTGGGAGGGGAAAAACTGTTTTTT
-,TRBV9,TRBJ2-3,-,CASSVAGVGTDTQYF,TGTGCCAGCAGCGTAGCGGGGGTGGGCACAGATACGCAGTATTTT
-,TRBV2,TRBJ1-1,-,CASSERPSRGRNTEAFF,TGTGCCAGCAGTGAACGTCCTTCCAGGGGAAGGAACACTGAAGCTTTCTTT
TRBD2,TRBV7-3,TRBJ2-2,once,CASSTRGSGGANTGELFF,TGTGCCAGCAGCACAAGGGGTAGCGGGGGGGCGAACACCGGGGAGCTGTTTTTT
TRBD1,TRBV7-3,TRBJ2-1,once,CASSPGTGNNEQFF,TGTGCCAGCAGCCCCGGGACAGGGAACAATGAGCAGTTCTTC
TRBD1,TRBV15,TRBJ1-1,-,CATGTANTEAFF,TGTGCAACCGGGACAGCAAACACTGAAGCTTTCTTT
-,TRBV19,TRBJ1-5,-,CASSIDENSNQPQHF,TGTGCCAGTAGTATAGATGAGAATAGCAATCAGCCCCAGCATTTT
-,TRBV7-2,TRBJ1-3,-,CASSLQTLSSGNTIYF,TGTGCCAGCAGCCTCCAGACTCTCAGCTCTGGAAACACCATATATTTT
TRBD2,TRBV28,TRBJ2-1,-,CASSSTSGGARYNEQFF,TGTGCCAGCAGTTCGACTAGCGGGGGGGCGAGGTACAATGAGCAGTTCTTC
-,TRBV7-9,TRBJ1-4,few,CASSLGHPGLDLWGLFF,TGTGCCAGCAGCTTAGGTCATCCGGGACTCGATCTTTGGGGACTGTTTTTT
-,TRBV28,TRBJ2-3,-,CASSSQVTGGGTDTQYF,TGTGCCAGCAGTTCCCAAGTTACAGGGGGGGGCACAGATACGCAGTATTTT
-,TRBV27,TRBJ2-7,-,CASSTGQRLQYF,TGTGCCAGCAGTACGGGACAACGTTTGCAGTACTTC
-,TRBV7-6,TRBJ2-7,-,CASSLAMTAEQYF,TGTGCCAGCAGCTTAGCGATGACAGCCGAGCAGTACTTC